This T cell receptor beta chain was sequenced for a study of prognosis after radiotherapy for stage I lung cancer. From genomic DNA, TCR beta CDR3 was amplified by two-round multiplex PCR. Amplification during the initial PCR round employed primers specific to each TRBV and TRBJ gene. MiXCR, applied by TCRdb to the multiplex PCR reads, yields one record per CDR3 protein. The table has nearly 35,000 distinct CDR3 sequences, under 35% seen once. Looked up from germline, CDR1 is KGHSH and CDR2 is LQKENI. The CDR3 extends over 15 amino acids. Trimming took 5 bases from V and 8 from J; bases not matched to a gene: 11.

This TCR derives from a donor at least 50 years old with non-small cell lung cancer. Sequencing used PBMCs, obtained before or after stereotactic body radiation therapy (not recorded which). This sequence joins TRBV18 and TRBJ2-1, with 8 bases fitting TRBD2. The CDR3 loop is CASSGLAGEMDEQFF. Written as DNA, the CDR3 is TGTGCCAGCTCAGGACTAGCTGGAGAAATGGATGAGCAGTTCTTC. The variable domain in full, with the rest retrieved from reference TRBV18 and TRBJ2-1, is NAGVMQNPRHLVRRRGQEARLRCSPMKGHSHVYWYRQLPEEGLKFMVYLQKENIIDESGMPKERFSAEFPKEGPSILRIQQVVRGDSAAYFCASSGLAGEMDEQFFGPGTRLTVL.